This note documents a single T cell receptor (beta chain) sequence. Using immunoSEQ multiplex PCR, the repertoire was profiled, and TCRdb retains in-frame clones only, with some absent. Here the sample spans about 96,000 clones, around 77% being singletons. The data originate from a study of a mutant IDH1 vaccine in newly diagnosed glioma. Time point described: baseline, week 1 (first vaccination visit). This sample's treatment: pre-vaccination baseline after standard-of-care therapy. CDR1 and CDR2 from the germline V gene are LGHNA and YSLEER. The CDR3 length is 16 residues. V gave up 0 bases and J gave up 3 bases, with 9 bases separating them.

This sample comprised PBMCs, obtained from a glioma patient treated with radiotherapy, temozolomide or both. The chain links TRBV4-3 to TRBJ1-6; D not certain. This receptor was obtained from a man between 35 and 55 years old with glioma. The DNA of the CDR3 is TGCGCCAGCAGCCAAGACCCCAGCCGCTATAATTCACCCCTCCACTTT. Translated, it gives CASSQDPSRYNSPLHF.